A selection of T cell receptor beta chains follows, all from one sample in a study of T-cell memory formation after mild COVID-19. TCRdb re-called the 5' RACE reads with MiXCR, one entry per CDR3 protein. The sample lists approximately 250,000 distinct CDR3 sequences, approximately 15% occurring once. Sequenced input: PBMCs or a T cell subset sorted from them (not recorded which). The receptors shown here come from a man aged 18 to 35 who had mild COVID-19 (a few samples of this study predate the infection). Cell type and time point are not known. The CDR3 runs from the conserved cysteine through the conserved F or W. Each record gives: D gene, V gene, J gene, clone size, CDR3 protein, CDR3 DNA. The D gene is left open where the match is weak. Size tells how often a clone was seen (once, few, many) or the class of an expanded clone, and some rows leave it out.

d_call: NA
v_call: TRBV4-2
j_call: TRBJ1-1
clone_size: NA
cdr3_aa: CASSQDWVNTEAFF
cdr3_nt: TGTGCCAGCAGCCAAGATTGGGTGAACACTGAAGCTTTCTTT

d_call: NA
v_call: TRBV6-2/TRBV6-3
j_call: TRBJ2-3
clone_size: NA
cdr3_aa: CASSYGQGRTDTQYF
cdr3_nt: TGTGCCAGCAGTTACGGGCAGGGGAGGACAGATACGCAGTATTTT

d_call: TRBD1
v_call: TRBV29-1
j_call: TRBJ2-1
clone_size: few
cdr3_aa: CSVPDRGRRVNEQFF
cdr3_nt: TGCAGCGTTCCCGACAGGGGGCGTCGGGTCAATGAGCAGTTCTTC

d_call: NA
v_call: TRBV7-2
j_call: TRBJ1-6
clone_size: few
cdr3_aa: CASRQNRRASSPLHF
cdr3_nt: TGTGCCAGCAGACAAAACCGCAGGGCCTCTTCACCCCTCCACTTT

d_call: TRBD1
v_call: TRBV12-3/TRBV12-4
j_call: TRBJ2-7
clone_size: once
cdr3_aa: CASSPGTGVFYEQYF
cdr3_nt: TGTGCCAGCAGTCCCGGGACAGGGGTATTCTACGAGCAGTACTTC

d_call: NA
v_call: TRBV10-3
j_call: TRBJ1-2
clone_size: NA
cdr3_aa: CAIGGTDLNGYTF
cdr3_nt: TGTGCCATCGGGGGAACAGATCTTAACGGCTACACCTTC

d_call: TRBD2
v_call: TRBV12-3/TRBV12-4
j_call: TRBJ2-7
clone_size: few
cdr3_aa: CASSAGLGSSYEQYF
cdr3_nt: TGTGCCAGCAGTGCGGGACTAGGGAGCTCCTACGAGCAGTACTTC

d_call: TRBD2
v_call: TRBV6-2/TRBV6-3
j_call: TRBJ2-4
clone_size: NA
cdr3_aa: CASSYSKWEGAKNIQYF
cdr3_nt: TGTGCCAGCAGTTACTCGAAGTGGGAGGGAGCCAAAAACATTCAGTACTTC

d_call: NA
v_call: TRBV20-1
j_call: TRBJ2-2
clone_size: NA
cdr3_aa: CSAPQTGELFF
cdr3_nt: TGCAGTGCTCCCCAGACCGGGGAGCTGTTTTTT

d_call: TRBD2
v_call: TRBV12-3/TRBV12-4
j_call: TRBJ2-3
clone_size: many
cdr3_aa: CASSSRTSGGRGTQYF
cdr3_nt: TGTGCCAGCAGCTCCCGGACTAGCGGGGGGCGGGGTACGCAGTATTTT

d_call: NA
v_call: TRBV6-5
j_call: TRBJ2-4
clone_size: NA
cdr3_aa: CASSYGGSGPGNIQYF
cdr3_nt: TGTGCCAGCAGTTACGGTGGTTCCGGGCCGGGTAACATTCAGTACTTC

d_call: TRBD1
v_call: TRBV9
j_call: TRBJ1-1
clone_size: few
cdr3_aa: CASTRGLTGLNTEAFF
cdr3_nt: TGTGCCAGCACCCGAGGGCTGACAGGGCTGAACACTGAAGCTTTCTTT

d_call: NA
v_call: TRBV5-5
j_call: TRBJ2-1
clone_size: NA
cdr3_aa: CASSLTFTGSDEQFF
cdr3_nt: TGTGCCAGCAGCTTGACGTTTACGGGATCAGATGAGCAGTTCTTC

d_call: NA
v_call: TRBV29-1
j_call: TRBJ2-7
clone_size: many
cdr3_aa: CSVGHSYEQYF
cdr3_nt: TGCAGCGTTGGACACTCCTACGAGCAGTACTTC

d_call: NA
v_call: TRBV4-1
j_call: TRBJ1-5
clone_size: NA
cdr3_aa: CASSPRAGDQPQHF
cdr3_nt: TGCGCCAGCAGCCCGAGGGCAGGGGATCAGCCCCAGCATTTT

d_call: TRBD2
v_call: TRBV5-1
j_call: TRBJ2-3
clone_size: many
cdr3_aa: CASSGTSAYTDTQYF
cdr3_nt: TGCGCCAGCAGCGGGACTAGCGCGTACACAGATACGCAGTATTTT

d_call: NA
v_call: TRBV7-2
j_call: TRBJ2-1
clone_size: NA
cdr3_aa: CASSWGAEQFF
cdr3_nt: TGTGCCAGCAGCTGGGGAGCTGAGCAGTTCTTC

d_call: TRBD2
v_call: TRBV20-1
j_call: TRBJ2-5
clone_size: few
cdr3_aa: CSARRVAGGQETQYF
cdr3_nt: TGCAGTGCTAGGAGGGTAGCGGGGGGCCAAGAGACCCAGTACTTC

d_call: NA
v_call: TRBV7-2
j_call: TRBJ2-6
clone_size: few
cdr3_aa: CASSTPNSGANVLTF
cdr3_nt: TGTGCCAGCAGCACCCCCAACTCTGGGGCCAACGTCCTGACTTTC

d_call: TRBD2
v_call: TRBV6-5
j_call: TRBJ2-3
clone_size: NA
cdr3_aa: CASSKNSGGTDTQYF
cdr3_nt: TGTGCCAGCAGTAAAAATAGCGGGGGCACAGATACGCAGTATTTT

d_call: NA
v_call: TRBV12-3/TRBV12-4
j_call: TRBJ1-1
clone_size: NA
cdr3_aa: CASSWAGQRVTEAFF
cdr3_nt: TGTGCCAGCAGTTGGGCCGGCCAGCGGGTTACTGAAGCTTTCTTT

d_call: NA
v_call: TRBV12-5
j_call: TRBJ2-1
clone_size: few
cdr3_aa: CASAPDWDNEQFF
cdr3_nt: TGTGCTAGTGCCCCCGACTGGGACAATGAGCAGTTCTTC

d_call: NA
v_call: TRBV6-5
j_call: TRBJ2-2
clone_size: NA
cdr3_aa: CASSYRRINTGELFF
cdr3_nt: TGTGCCAGCAGTTACCGCAGGATAAACACCGGGGAGCTGTTTTTT

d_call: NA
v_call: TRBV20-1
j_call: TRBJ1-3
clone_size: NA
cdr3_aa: CSAVDAKSGNTIYF
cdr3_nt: TGCAGTGCTGTGGACGCTAAGTCTGGAAACACCATATATTTT

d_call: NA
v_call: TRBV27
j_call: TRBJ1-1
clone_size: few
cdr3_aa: CASSPSGTEAFF
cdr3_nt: TGTGCCAGCAGTCCGTCGGGGACTGAAGCTTTCTTT

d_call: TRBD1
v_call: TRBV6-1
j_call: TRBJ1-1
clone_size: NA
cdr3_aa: CASSEAPAGGAPEAFF
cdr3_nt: TGTGCCAGCAGTGAAGCCCCCGCAGGGGGGGCTCCTGAAGCTTTCTTT

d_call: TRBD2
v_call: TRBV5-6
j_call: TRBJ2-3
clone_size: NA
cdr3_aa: CASSNSGGSTDTQYF
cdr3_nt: TGTGCCAGCAGTAATAGCGGGGGAAGCACAGATACGCAGTATTTT

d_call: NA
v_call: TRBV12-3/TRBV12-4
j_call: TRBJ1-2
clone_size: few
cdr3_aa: CASSLMGHAGYTF
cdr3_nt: TGTGCCAGCAGTTTAATGGGGCACGCTGGCTACACCTTC

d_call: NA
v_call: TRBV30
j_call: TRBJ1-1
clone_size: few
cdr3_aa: CAWMWDGAWEAFF
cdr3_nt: TGTGCCTGGATGTGGGACGGGGCCTGGGAAGCTTTCTTT

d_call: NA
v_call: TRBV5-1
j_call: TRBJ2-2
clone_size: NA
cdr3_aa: CASSLLITGELFF
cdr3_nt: TGCGCCAGCAGCTTGCTGATCACCGGGGAGCTGTTTTTT

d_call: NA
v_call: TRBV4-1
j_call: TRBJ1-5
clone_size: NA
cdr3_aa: CASSLGPLGANSNQPQHF
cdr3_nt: TGCGCCAGCAGCCTGGGCCCCCTAGGGGCGAATAGCAATCAGCCCCAGCATTTT

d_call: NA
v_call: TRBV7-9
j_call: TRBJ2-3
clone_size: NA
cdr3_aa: CASTGGPTDTQYF
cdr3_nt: TGTGCCAGCACAGGGGGGCCTACAGATACGCAGTATTTT

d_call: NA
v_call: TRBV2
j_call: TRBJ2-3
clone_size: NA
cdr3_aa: CASSGLFLGIGTQYF
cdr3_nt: TGTGCCAGCAGTGGACTGTTCCTAGGGATTGGTACGCAGTATTTT

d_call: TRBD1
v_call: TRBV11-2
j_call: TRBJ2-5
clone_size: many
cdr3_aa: CASSLRQGSLGETQYF
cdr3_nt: TGTGCCAGCAGCTTGCGACAGGGGTCCCTCGGCGAGACCCAGTACTTC

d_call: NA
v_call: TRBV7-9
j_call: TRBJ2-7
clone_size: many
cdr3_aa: CASSWTSYEQYF
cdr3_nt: TGTGCCAGCAGCTGGACTTCCTACGAGCAGTACTTC

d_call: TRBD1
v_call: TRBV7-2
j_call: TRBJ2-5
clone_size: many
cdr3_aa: CASSRDRGETQYF
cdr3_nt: TGTGCCAGCAGCCGGGACAGGGGAGAGACCCAGTACTTC

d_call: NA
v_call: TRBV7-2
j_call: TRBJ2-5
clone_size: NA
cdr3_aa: CASSLARAFPVETQYF
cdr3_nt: TGTGCCAGCAGCTTAGCGCGAGCGTTTCCCGTGGAGACCCAGTACTTC

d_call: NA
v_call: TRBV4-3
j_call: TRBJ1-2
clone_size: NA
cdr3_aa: CASSQEMNPIYGYTF
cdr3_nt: TGCGCCAGCAGCCAAGAGATGAACCCAATCTATGGCTACACCTTC